This T cell receptor (beta chain) was captured by sequencing in a study of T cells in Graves' hyperthyroidism and ophthalmopathy. Across the whole study: Sampling of peripheral blood happened at initial diagnosis, prior to any treatment.

At least ten counts were recorded for this clonotype. V dropped 9 bases and J dropped 1; count of bases not matched to a gene: 9. The length of the CDR3 is 15 residues. Germline V gene sequence: CDR1 KGHDR, CDR2 SFDVKD. The investigators amplified TCR beta CDR3 regions from RNA transcripts. Initially, a first-round RT-PCR of the TCR CDR3 employed the HTBI primer set. MiXCR, run by TCRdb on the multiplex PCR reads, gives a single entry per CDR3 protein. The sample lists about 420,000 distinct CDR3 sequences, approximately 14% occurring once. Graves' hyperthyroidism showing no ophthalmopathy progression within 18 months was considered stable. Investigators excluded patients with uncontrolled infection, other autoimmune disease, pregnancy or lactation. About 9.4 ml fresh peripheral blood yielded the PBMCs.

The clonotype comes from a woman aged 18-29 years with Graves' hyperthyroidism. The sample comprised blood. The chain uses TRBV24-1 and TRBJ2-3; 7 nucleotides agree with TRBD2. In nucleotides, the CDR3 is TGTGCCACCGCTGGGACTGGGGGGGGCACAGATACGCAGTATTTT. This translates into CATAGTGGGTDTQYF.